This TCR beta chain stems from a study of shared clonotypes between healthy human individuals. About this clone itself: Its antigen is as yet unknown.

Germline values: CDR1 SGHRS, CDR2 YFSETQ. V lost 0 bases, J lost 2 bases, and 13 bases lay in between. The CDR3 contains 16 residues. Clones were read by immunoSEQ multiplex PCR, and TCRdb kept only the in-frame ones, dropping some. Among 2 million to 2.5 million clones listed, 85% to 95% were seen once. Whole-study results and caveats: Blood was the sole source, and tissue repertoires probably differ.

The study drew all its donors from Caucasian adults living in Nashville, Tennessee. The source is a young man in good health. This chain connects TRBV5-1 to TRBJ2-3; D is undetermined. The sample consisted of naive CD4+ T cells sorted from blood. Subset given: CD45RA+ positively selected. CDR3 DNA: TGCGCCAGCAGCTTGGTTAACGCAGATTACACAGATACGCAGTATTTT. Its protein is CASSLVNADYTDTQYF. The whole variable domain, remainder taken from reference TRBV5-1 and TRBJ2-3, is KAGVTQTPRYLIKTRGQQVTLSCSPISGHRSVSWYQQTPGQGLQFLFEYFSETQRNKGNFPGRFSGRQFSNSRSEMNVSTLELGDSALYLCASSLVNADYTDTQYFGPGTRLTVL.